This record covers a single T cell receptor (beta chain). The specificity of this receptor is unknown. Qualities for individual bases were not recorded, and no much larger clone is one base off. According to the study, the label for this sample's time point signals: week 11, during vaccination. Each vaccine dose was 300 ug of a 20-mer mutant IDH1 peptide in Montanide, given subcutaneously with topical imiquimod. Newly diagnosed WHO grade 3 or 4 IDH1-mutant astrocytomas showing loss of nuclear ATRX were present in the donors. The samples were drawn from NOA16, a multicentre, single-arm, open-label phase I trial in Germany that tested a mutant IDH1 peptide vaccine in humans for the first time. Genomic DNA for TCRB sequencing was extracted from EDTA blood using the DNeasy Blood and Tissue Kit. The data derive from a study of a mutant IDH1 vaccine in newly diagnosed glioma listed by TCRdb under 2021. About the investigation overall: Patients received eight vaccinations in weeks 1, 3, 5, 7, 11, 15, 19 and 23, corresponding to visits V03 through V10. Peripheral blood samples were drawn at six visits, namely V03 (baseline), V05, V07, V10, V12 and V13. Prior to enrollment, patients had been given standard therapy consisting of radiotherapy alone, temozolomide alone, or radiochemotherapy with temozolomide, with the combination given to most patients. In the chemotherapy-containing groups, vaccination started alongside temozolomide cycles, whereas in patients who had radiotherapy alone it started 4-6 weeks after radiotherapy. Of the roughly 34 treated patients, about 60% were male and approximately 40% were female, and the mean age was about 40 years. Longitudinal TCRB deep sequencing was done for 25 to 30 treated patients, wherever samples were available for exploratory analyses. Broader findings and caveats from the paper: Selection of PBMC samples for TCRB deep sequencing was based on availability. Pseudoprogression seemed to be unrelated to changes in the top peripheral T cell clonotypes found by TCRB sequencing. Immune responses induced by the vaccine were seen in more than 85% of patients across multiple MHC alleles. The authors stated that sample limitations prevented analyses of patient blood samples from being reproduced.

The method behind the library was the immunoSEQ multiplex PCR assay. The hsTCRB Kit was used according to the manufacturer's protocol to amplify rearranged TCR beta chain sequences. TCRB libraries were sequenced on an Illumina MiSeq. As for the original processing: Demultiplexing, trimming and gene mapping were performed with the kit vendor's proprietary platform. The table was pulled from immuneACCESS by TCRdb, which kept in-frame rearrangements only. Such tables lose some clones; where checked, under half of the loss comes from unresolved V genes, and the rest has no known cause. From that table come the V and J calls and clone size; the DNA was used to work out D and trimming. Present in this sample are tens of thousands of clones, over 70% of which were seen just once. The ten biggest clones cover around 5.7% of the sample. From its cysteine to its phenylalanine, the CDR3 spans 13 amino acids. Only the CDR3 portion is preserved as DNA: 39 bases, with reading frame beginning at the first base. Relative to germline, V is 0 bases shorter and J is 0 bases shorter, with 0 bases between their ends. Sequences MNHEY (CDR1) and SVGAGI (CDR2) are obtained from the germline V gene.

This specimen consisted of PBMCs, obtained from a glioma patient whose treatment included an IDH1 peptide vaccine. In this chain, TRBV6-5 is recombined with TRBJ1-3; the D gene identity is not certain. The TCR was taken from a man aged 50 to 59 with glioma. The bases are TGTGCCAGCAGTTACTCCTCTGGAAACACCATATATTTT. It translates as CASSYSSGNTIYF.